The T cell receptor beta chain described here comes from a study of human T cells and chemical hapten exposure. The overall study: Throughout the approximately 25-week study, diphenylcyclopropenone was applied weekly to the patients' scalps. Broader study findings: Expanded TCRs showed more large CDR3 clusters than pre-sensitization or healthy control sets. TCRs above 1 in 1000 frequency stayed constant with DPC sensitization.

Sample time point: pre-sensitization, week 0. Documented treatment: therapeutic diphenylcyclopropenone sensitization with weekly scalp DPC. The junction had 9 bases not matched to a gene; V was cut back by 1 base and J by 4 bases. This CDR3 region has 17 residues. Looked up from germline, CDR1 is LGHDT and CDR2 is YNNKEL (reference sequence). Worth noting for this clonotype: Its antigen is as yet unknown.

MiXCR, applied by TCRdb to the RACE reads, yields one record per CDR3 protein. The data contain 55,000 to 75,000 distinct CDR3 sequences, around 7% of them singletons. The sequencing used whole blood, collected in connection with sensitization to the hapten diphenylcyclopropenone (DPC). The receptor comes from a woman in her 30s with alopecia areata. Some clones in this sample may be carry-over from other donors' samples. This chain connects TRBV3-1 to TRBJ1-5, with 8 bases identical to TRBD1. The CDR3 loop reads CASSQVLLRDRNQPQHF. Written as DNA, the CDR3 is TGTGCCAGCAGCCAAGTCCTACTCCGGGACAGGAATCAGCCCCAGCATTTT.